The 9 T cell receptor beta chains presented below share a single source sample, sequenced in a study of blood T cells in healthy people across ages (dated by TCRdb to the mid-2010s). The receptor library was made with 5' RACE. TCRdb names Illumina HiSeq 2500 as the instrument used. The second PCR ran for roughly 7 to 11 cycles and used a J-beta primer mix along with a sample-barcoded 5' primer. The public reads were run again by TCRdb, first through fastp at Q25 and then through MiXCR, and only productive beta chains were kept. Entries are consolidated by CDR3 protein sequence, retaining the most common genes and DNA. Across this sample there are about 580,000 distinct CDR3 sequences, with around 48% seen only once. Around 25% of the sample is held by the ten biggest clonotypes. The material sequenced was blood. The receptor source for this set is a man older than 75 in good health.

The V and J genes are TRBV20-1 and TRBJ2-3, with 12 nucleotides matching TRBD2. Germline V lookup: CDR1 DFQATT, CDR2 SNEGSKA (reference sequence). V lost 3 bases to trimming and J lost 4 bases; unmatched junction nucleotides: 8. This CDR3 has 16 residues. The CDR3 DNA follows: TGCAGTGCTAGCCCTCGACTAGCGGGAGAGCCAGATACGCAGTATTTT. It codes for CSASPRLAGEPDTQYF.

The rearrangement uses TRBV20-1 and TRBJ2-3; 9 bases align to TRBD2. Germline V gene lookup returns CDR1 DFQATT and CDR2 SNEGSKA (reference sequence). The V segment lost 4 bases and the J segment 0 bases; nucleotides outside the gene matches: 5. The CDR3 runs to 15 residues. This chain's CDR3 is CSATGTSKSTDTQYF. The DNA of the CDR3 is TGCAGTGCTACCGGGACTAGCAAAAGCACAGATACGCAGTATTTT.

The rearrangement uses TRBV20-1 and TRBJ2-3, with unresolved D. Germline loops: CDR1 DFQATT, CDR2 SNEGSKA (reference sequence). The V end lost 3 bases, the J end lost 5 bases, and 9 bases lay between the germline ends. This CDR3 has 12 residues. The CDR3 DNA reads as TGCAGTGCTAGGTCACTGATAGATACGCAGTATTTT. Amino acid sequence: CSARSLIDTQYF.

The gene calls are TRBV27 and TRBJ2-4, with D tentatively TRBD1 or TRBD2 (5 bases each). The last part of the DNA fits TRBJ2-7 better; the J call may be wrong. In germline, CDR1 is MNHEY, CDR2 SMNVEV (reference sequence). The CDR3 sequence is 15 residues long. CDR3 in amino acids: CASSLKWGSSYEQYF. In DNA, the CDR3 is TGTGCCAGCAGTTTGAAGTGGGGGAGTTCATACGAGCAGTACTTC.

This chain links TRBV5-6 with TRBJ2-1, with no clear D. The V end was cut by 0 bases, the J end by 0 bases, with 7 bases between. This CDR3 contains 15 residues. Per the germline V gene, CDR1 is SGHDT and CDR2 is YYEEEE. CDR3 residues: CASSLDWSSYNEQFF. The CDR3 coding sequence is TGTGCCAGCAGCTTGGACTGGAGCTCCTACAATGAGCAGTTCTTC. The variable domain in full, with the rest retrieved from reference TRBV5-6 and TRBJ2-1, is DAGVTQSPTHLIKTRGQQVTLRCSPKSGHDTVSWYQQALGQGPQFIFQYYEEEERQRGNFPDRFSGHQFPNYSSELNVNALLLGDSALYLCASSLDWSSYNEQFFGPGTRLTVL.

The V gene is TRBV5-6, the J gene TRBJ2-1, with a possible D match to TRBD1 (6 bases). The CDR3 extends over 16 amino acids. The germline V gene has CDR1 SGHDT and CDR2 YYEEEE. V gave up 1 base and J gave up 8 bases, with 19 bases separating them. CDR3 loop: CASSLLRGGPSDEQFF. The CDR3 DNA sequence: TGTGCCAGCAGCTTGTTGAGAGGGGGACCCAGCGATGAGCAGTTCTTC.

The rearrangement links TRBV7-2 to TRBJ2-7; tentatively, D is TRBD2 (5 bases). V lost 8 bases to trimming and J lost 3 bases, with 11 bases between them. Germline V gene lookup returns CDR1 SGHTA and CDR2 FQGNSA. The CDR3 totals 12 residues. In DNA, the CDR3 is TGTGCCAGCTCCGGGGATTACTACGAGCAGTACTTC. Its translation is CASSGDYYEQYF.

V usage is TRBV27 and J usage is TRBJ2-7, with TRBD2 identical over 11 bases. Germline V CDR1 and CDR2: MNHEY, SMNVEV (reference sequence). This CDR3 contains 17 residues. Trimming removed 1 base from V and 3 bases from J; junction bases left unmatched: 8. CDR3 loop: CASSLFGTSGEVYEQYF. For the CDR3, the DNA is TGTGCCAGCAGTTTATTCGGGACTAGCGGAGAAGTCTACGAGCAGTACTTC.

The chain carries TRBV9 and TRBJ2-1; 8 nucleotides agree with TRBD2. V lost 3 bases and J lost 13; bases outside the gene matches: 15. This CDR3 comprises 15 residues. Germline V gene sequence: CDR1 SGDLS, CDR2 YYNGEE. CDR3 nucleotides: TGTGCCAGCAGCGGCGGGACTAGGGCGAAAGAGACCCAGTTCTTC. Its protein product is CASSGGTRAKETQFF.